This T cell receptor beta chain emerged from a study of T cell repertoires in cytomegalovirus infection (dated by TCRdb to the late 2010s). For the study in its entirety: Because public TCR beta signatures pointed to carriage of CMV infection together with the matching HLA type, the HLA type of each donor mattered for the analysis. General conclusions and limits of the study: In both this cohort and an independent roughly 400-donor cohort, the cumulative frequency of public TCR beta family members distinguished carriers of CMV infection plus the relevant HLA type. The ex vivo response was dominated by HLA-C-restricted CMV-specific TCR beta clonotypes, which also provided the single most frequent clonotype in two of eight donors.

Sequencer: Illumina HiSeq 1500. TCRdb handled the public reads itself, with Q25 trimming in fastp and clone calling in MiXCR, and kept productive beta chains. All rows with the same CDR3 protein become a single entry with the most common DNA and genes. The sample table contains 290,000 or so distinct CDR3 sequences; only one count was recorded for about 25% of them. The ten most abundant clones make up about 15% of the sample. Including the terminal cysteine and phenylalanine, the CDR3 comprises 18 residues. CDR3 DNA is the only sequence kept; it has 54 bases, read in frame from the first base. The germline V gene specifies SGHVS as CDR1 and FNYEAQ as CDR2. V loses 1 base, J loses 4 bases, and the germline ends lie 20 bases apart. This clonotype was seen a few times. There is no known antigen for this receptor. Per-nucleotide qualities are absent, and no much larger clonotype sits a single base away.

The TCR originated in a human donor in good health (CMV status not recorded). Some clones in this sample may be carry-over from other donors' samples. Material: PBMCs. The chain employs TRBV7-6 and TRBJ1-3; no D gene call is confident. Read as DNA, the sequence is TGTGCCAGCAGCTTAGAAGCGCCCCATTTAGGGCCAGGAAACACCATATATTTT. It encodes CASSLEAPHLGPGNTIYF.